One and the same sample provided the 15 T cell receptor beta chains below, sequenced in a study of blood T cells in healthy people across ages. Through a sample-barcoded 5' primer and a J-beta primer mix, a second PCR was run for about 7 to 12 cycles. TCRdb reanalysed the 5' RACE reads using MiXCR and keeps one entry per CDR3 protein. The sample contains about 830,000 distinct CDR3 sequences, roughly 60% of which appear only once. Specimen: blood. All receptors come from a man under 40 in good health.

The CDR3 DNA reads as TGTGCCAGCAAATACAGGGCCTCCTACAATGAGCAGTTCTTC. This codes for CASKYRASYNEQFF. The chain is built from TRBV12-3 or TRBV12-4 and TRBJ2-1; maybe TRBD1 (6 bases). CDR3 length equals 14 residues. V was trimmed by 7 bases and J by 0 bases, leaving 10 bases between them.

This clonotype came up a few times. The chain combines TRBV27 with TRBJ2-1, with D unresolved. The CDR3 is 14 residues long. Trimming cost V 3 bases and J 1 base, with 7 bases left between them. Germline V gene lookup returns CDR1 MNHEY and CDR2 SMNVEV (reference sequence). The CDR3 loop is CASSFERSYNEQFF. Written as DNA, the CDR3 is TGTGCCAGCAGTTTCGAGAGGTCCTACAATGAGCAGTTCTTC.

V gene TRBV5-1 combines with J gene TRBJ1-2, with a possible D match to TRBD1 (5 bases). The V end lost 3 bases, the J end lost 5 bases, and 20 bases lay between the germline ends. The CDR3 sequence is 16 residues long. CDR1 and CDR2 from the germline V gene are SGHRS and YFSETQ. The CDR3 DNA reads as TGCGCCAGCAGCTCTCCCCAAGGGGCCTCGAGGTATGGCTACACCTTC. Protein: CASSSPQGASRYGYTF.

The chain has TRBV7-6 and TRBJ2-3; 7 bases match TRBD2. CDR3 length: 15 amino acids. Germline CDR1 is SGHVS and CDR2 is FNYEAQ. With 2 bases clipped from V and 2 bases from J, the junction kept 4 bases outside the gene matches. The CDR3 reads CASSLPAGPTDTQYF. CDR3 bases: TGTGCCAGCAGCTTACCAGCGGGGCCCACAGATACGCAGTATTTT.

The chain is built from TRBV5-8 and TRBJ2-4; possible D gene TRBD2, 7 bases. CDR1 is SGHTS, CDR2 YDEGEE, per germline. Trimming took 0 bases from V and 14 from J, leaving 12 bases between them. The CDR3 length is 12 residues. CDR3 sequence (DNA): TGTGCCAGCAGCTTGGCCCGAGGGGGGGAGTACTTC. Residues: CASSLARGGEYF.

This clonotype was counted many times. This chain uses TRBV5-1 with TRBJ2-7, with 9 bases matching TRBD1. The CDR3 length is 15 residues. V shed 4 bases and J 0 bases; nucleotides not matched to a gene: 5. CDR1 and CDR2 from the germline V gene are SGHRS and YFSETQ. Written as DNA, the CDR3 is TGCGCCAGCAGCCCCCGGGACAGGGCCTCCTACGAGCAGTACTTC. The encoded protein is CASSPRDRASYEQYF.

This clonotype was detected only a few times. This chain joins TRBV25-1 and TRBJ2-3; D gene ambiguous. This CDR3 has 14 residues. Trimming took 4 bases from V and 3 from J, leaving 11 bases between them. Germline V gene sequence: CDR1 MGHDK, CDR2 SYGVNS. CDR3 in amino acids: CASSVGIVTDTQYF. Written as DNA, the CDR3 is TGTGCCAGCAGTGTTGGAATTGTGACAGATACGCAGTATTTT.

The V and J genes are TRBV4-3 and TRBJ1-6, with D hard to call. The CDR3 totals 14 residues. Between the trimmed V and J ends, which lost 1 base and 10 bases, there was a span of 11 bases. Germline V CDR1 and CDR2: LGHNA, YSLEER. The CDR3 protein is CASSQVLVFSPLHF. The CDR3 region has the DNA TGCGCCAGCAGCCAAGTGTTAGTTTTCTCACCCCTCCACTTT.

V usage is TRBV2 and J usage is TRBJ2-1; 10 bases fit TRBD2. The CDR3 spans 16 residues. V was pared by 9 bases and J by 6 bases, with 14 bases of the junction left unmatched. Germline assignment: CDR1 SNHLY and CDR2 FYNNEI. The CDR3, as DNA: TGTGCCAGAACGCCTAAAGCGGGGGGGGCAGGCAATGAGCAGTTCTTC. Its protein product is CARTPKAGGAGNEQFF.

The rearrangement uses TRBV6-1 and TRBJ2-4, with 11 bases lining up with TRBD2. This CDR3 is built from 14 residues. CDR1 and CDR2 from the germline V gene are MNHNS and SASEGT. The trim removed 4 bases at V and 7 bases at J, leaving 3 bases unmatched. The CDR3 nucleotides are TGTGCCAGCAGTGGGACTAGCGGGTACAACATTCAGTACTTC. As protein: CASSGTSGYNIQYF.

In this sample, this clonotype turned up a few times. The CDR3 DNA reads as TGCAGCGTTGGAACCAGCGGGGCCGGGGAGCTGTTTTTT. It specifies CSVGTSGAGELFF. The chain carries TRBV29-1 and TRBJ2-2; 7 bases map to TRBD2. The CDR3 is 13 amino acids. After removal of 4 bases from V and 6 bases from J, the junction contained 5 bases not matched to a gene. Germline CDR1 and CDR2: SQVTM and ANQGSEA.

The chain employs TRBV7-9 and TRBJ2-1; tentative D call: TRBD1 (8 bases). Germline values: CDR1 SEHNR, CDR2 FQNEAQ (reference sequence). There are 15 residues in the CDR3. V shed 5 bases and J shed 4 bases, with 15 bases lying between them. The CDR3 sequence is CASSHRGGRYNEQFF. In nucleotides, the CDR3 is TGTGCCAGCAGCCACAGGGGGGGAAGGTACAATGAGCAGTTCTTC.

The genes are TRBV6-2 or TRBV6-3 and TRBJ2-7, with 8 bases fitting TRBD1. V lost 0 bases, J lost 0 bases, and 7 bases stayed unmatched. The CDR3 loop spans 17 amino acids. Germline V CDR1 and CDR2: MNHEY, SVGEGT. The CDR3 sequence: CASSYSAGGEVSYEQYF. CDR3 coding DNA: TGTGCCAGCAGTTACTCCGCAGGGGGCGAAGTCTCCTACGAGCAGTACTTC.

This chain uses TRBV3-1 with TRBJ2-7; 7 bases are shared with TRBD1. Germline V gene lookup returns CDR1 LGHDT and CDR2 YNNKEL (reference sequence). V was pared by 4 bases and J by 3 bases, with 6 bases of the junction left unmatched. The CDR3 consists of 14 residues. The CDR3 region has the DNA TGTGCCAGCAGCCTTCCGGGACAGAACTACGAGCAGTACTTC. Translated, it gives CASSLPGQNYEQYF.

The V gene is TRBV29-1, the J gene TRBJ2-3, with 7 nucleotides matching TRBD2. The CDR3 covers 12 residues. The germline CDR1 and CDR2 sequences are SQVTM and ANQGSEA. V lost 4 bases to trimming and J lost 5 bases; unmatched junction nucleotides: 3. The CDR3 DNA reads TGCAGCGTTGCAGCGGGAATAGATACGCAGTATTTT. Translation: CSVAAGIDTQYF.